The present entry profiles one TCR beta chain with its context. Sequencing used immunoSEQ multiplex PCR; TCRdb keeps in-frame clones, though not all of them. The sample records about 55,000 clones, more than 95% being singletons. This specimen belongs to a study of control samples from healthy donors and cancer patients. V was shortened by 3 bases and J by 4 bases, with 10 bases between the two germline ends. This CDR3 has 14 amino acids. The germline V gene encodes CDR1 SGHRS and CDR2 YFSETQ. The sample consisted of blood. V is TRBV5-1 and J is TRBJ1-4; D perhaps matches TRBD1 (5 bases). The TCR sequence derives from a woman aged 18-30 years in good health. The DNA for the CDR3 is TGCGCCAGCAGCTGGGGACGGGATAATGAAAAACTGTTTTTT. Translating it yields CASSWGRDNEKLFF.